This T cell receptor beta chain was profiled in a study of post-analysis software for immune sequencing data. At the level of the study: There were relapsing-remitting, secondary progressive and progressive-relapsing multiple sclerosis among the disease courses included.

CDR3 size: 15 residues. The J segment lost 3 bases and the V segment lost 6 bases, leaving 8 bases of the junction unmatched. Germline V gives CDR1 SNHLY, CDR2 FYNNEI. General study points: Higher frequency in patients than in controls was seen for roughly five TRBV segments, with TRBV5-6, TRBV5-1 and TRBV20-1 among them. Under the F measure, samples that were prepared in one batch clustered strongly together.

The TCR beta cDNA libraries carried unique molecular identifiers. MiXCR, run by TCRdb on the PCR reads, gives a single entry per CDR3 protein. The table lists 350,000 to 500,000 distinct CDR3 sequences, about 40% of them singletons. Only a few counts were recorded for this clonotype. Its target is not known. The clonotype was recovered from a girl under 10 years old with multiple sclerosis. The chain carries TRBV2 and TRBJ2-7; 10 nucleotides line up with TRBD2. The specimen was blood. The CDR3 loop is CASRPASGSVYEQYF. CDR3 nucleotides: TGTGCCAGCAGGCCTGCTAGCGGGAGTGTCTACGAGCAGTACTTC. The full variable domain, its missing parts supplied by reference TRBV2 and TRBJ2-7, is EPEVTQTPSHQVTQMGQEVILRCVPISNHLYFYWYRQILGQKVEFLVSFYNNEISEKSEIFDDQFSVERPDGSNFTLKIRSTKLEDSAMYFCASRPASGSVYEQYFGPGTRLTVT.